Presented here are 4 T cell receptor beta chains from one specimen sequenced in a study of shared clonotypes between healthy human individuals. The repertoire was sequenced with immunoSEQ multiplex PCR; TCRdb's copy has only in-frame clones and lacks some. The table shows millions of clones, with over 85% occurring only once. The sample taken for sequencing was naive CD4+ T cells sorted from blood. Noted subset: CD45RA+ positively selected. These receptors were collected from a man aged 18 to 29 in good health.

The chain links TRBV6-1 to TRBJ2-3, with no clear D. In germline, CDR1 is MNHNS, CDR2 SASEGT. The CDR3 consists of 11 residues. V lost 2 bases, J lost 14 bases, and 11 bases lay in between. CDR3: CASSENRPAYF. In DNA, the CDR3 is TGTGCCAGCAGTGAAAACCGTCCTGCGTATTTT.

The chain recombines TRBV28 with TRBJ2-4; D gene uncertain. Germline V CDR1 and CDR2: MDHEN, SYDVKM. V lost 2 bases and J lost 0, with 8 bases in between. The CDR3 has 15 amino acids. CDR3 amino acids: CASSLRTLAKNIQYF. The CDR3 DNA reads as TGTGCCAGCAGTTTAAGGACCTTAGCCAAAAACATTCAGTACTTC.

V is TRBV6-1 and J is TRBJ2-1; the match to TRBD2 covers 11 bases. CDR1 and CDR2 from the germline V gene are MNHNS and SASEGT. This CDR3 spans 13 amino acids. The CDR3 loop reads CALAGGPLNEQFF. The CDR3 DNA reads TGTGCTTTAGCGGGAGGGCCCCTCAATGAGCAGTTCTTC.

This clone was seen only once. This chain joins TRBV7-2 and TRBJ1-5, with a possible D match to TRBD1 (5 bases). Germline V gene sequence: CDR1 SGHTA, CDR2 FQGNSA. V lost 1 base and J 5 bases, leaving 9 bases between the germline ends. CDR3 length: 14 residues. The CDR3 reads CASSLVPGDQPQHF. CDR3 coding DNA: TGTGCCAGCAGCTTAGTTCCGGGGGATCAGCCCCAGCATTTT.